This T cell receptor beta chain was found in a study of T cell changes during pregnancy in multiple sclerosis. This CDR3 comprises 16 residues. From germline, CDR1 is SGHRS and CDR2 YFSETQ. Trimming shortened V by 1 base and J by 0 bases, and 10 bases separated the two germline ends. Sequencing used immunoSEQ multiplex PCR; TCRdb keeps in-frame clones, though not all of them. The sample holds about 38,000 clones, about 90% seen once. The clonotype comes from a female donor with multiple sclerosis, enrolled in a pregnancy study. V is TRBV5-1 and J is TRBJ2-2; a weak D match, TRBD1 (5 bases). Sequencing used CD4+ T cells from peripheral blood mononuclear cells, obtained in the second trimester of pregnancy. The CDR3 is CASSLTGDTNTGELFF. CDR3 nucleotide sequence: TGCGCCAGCAGCTTGACAGGAGATACGAACACCGGGGAGCTGTTTTTT.